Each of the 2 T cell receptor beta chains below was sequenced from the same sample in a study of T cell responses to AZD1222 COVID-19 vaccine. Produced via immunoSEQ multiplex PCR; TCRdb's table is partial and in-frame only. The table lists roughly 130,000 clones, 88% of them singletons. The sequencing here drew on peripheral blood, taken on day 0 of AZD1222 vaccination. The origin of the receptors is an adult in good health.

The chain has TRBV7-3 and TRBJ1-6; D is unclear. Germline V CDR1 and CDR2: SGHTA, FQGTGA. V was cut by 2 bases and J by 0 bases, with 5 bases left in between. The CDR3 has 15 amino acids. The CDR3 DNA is TGTGCCAGCAGCTTAGGGAGCTCCTATAATTCACCCCTCCACTTT. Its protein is CASSLGSSYNSPLHF.

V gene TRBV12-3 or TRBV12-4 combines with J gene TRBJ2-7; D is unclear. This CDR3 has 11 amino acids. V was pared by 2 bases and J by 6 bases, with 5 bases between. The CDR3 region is CASSLSAEQYF. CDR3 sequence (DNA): TGTGCCAGCAGTTTATCAGCCGAGCAGTACTTC.